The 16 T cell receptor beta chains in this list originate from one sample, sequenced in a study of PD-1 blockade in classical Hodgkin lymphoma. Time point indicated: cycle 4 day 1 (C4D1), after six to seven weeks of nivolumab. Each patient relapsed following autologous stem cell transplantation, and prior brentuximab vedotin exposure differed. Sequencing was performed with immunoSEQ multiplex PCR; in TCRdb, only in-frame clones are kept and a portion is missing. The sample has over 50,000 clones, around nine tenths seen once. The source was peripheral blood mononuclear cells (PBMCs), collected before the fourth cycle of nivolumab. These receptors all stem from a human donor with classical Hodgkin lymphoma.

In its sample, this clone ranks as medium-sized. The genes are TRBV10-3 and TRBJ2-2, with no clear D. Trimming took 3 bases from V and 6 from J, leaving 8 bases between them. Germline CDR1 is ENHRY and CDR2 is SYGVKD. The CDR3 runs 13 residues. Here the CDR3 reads CAISDLPSGELFF. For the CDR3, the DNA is TGTGCCATCAGTGACCTGCCGTCCGGGGAGCTGTTTTTT.

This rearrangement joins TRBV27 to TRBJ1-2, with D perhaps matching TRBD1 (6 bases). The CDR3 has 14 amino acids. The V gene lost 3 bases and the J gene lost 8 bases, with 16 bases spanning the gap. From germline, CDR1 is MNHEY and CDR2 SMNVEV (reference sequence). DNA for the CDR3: TGTGCCAGCAGTTTTAAGAGAGTCGGGGGCGGCTACACCTTC. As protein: CASSFKRVGGGYTF.

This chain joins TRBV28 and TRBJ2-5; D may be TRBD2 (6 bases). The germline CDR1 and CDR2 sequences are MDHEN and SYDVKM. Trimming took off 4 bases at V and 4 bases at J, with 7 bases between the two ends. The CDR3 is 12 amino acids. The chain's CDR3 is CASSSSVETQYF. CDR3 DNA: TGTGCCAGCAGTTCTAGCGTAGAGACCCAGTACTTC.

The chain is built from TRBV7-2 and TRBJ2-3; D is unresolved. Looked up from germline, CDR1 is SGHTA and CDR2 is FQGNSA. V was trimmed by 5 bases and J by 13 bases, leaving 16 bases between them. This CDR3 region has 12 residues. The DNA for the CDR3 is TGTGCCAGCAGCCCCGACGGAGAATTTAAGTATTTT. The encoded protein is CASSPDGEFKYF. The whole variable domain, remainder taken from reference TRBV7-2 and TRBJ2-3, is GAGVSQSPSNKVTEKGKDVELRCDPISGHTALYWYRQSLGQGLEFLIYFQGNSAPDKSGLPSDRFSAERTGGSVSTLTIQRTQQEDSAVYLCASSPDGEFKYFGPGTRLTVL.

The CDR3 DNA is TGTGCCAGCAGCGCCAACACGAACACTGAAGCTTTCTTT. Protein sequence: CASSANTNTEAFF. The genes are TRBV7-9 and TRBJ1-1; no firm D call. This CDR3 comprises 13 residues. Trimming cost V 5 bases and J 1 base, with 8 bases left between them. Germline CDR1 reads SEHNR; CDR2 reads FQNEAQ (reference sequence).

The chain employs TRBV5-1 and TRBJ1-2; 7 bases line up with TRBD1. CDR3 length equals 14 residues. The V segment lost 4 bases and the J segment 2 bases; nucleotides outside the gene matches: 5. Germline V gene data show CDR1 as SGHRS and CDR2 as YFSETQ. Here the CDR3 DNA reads TGCGCCAGCAGCCCACAGGGGAGGAACTATGGCTACACCTTC. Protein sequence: CASSPQGRNYGYTF.

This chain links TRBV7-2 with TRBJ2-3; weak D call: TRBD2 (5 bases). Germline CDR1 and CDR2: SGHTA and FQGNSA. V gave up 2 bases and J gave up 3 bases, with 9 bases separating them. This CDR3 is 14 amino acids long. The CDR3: CASSLLPGTDTQYF. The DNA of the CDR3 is TGTGCCAGCAGCTTATTGCCGGGGACAGATACGCAGTATTTT. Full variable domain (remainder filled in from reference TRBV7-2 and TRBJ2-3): GAGVSQSPSNKVTEKGKDVELRCDPISGHTALYWYRQSLGQGLEFLIYFQGNSAPDKSGLPSDRFSAERTGGSVSTLTIQRTQQEDSAVYLCASSLLPGTDTQYFGPGTRLTVL.

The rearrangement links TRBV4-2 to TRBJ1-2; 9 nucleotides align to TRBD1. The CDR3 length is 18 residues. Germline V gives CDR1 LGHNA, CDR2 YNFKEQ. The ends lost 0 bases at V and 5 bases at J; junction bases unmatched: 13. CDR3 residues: CASSQDGGYRGRTYGYTF. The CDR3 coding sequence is TGTGCCAGCAGCCAAGATGGGGGCTACAGGGGGCGGACTTATGGCTACACCTTC.

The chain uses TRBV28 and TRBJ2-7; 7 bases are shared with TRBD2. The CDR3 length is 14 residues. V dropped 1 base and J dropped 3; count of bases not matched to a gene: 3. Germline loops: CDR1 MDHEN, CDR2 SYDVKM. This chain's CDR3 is CASSLSPGGYEQYF. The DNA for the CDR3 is TGTGCCAGCAGTTTATCCCCGGGAGGCTACGAGCAGTACTTC.

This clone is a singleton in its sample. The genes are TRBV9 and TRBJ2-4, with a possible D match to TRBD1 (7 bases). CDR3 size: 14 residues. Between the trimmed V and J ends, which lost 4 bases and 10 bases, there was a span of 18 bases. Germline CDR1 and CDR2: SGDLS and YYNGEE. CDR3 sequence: CASSYQGEEEIQYF. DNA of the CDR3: TGTGCCAGCAGCTACCAGGGGGAGGAGGAGATTCAGTACTTC.

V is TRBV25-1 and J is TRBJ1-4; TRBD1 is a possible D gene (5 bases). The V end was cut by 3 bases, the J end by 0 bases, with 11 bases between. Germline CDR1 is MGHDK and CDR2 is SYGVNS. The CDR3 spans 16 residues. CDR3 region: CASSEGRIATNEKLFF. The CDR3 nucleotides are TGTGCCAGCAGTGAGGGACGCATAGCAACTAATGAAAAACTGTTTTTT.

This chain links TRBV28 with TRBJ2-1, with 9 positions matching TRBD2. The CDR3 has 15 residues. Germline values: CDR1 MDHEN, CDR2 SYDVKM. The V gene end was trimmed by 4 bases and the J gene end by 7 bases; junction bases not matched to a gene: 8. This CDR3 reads CASSSGLAGPNEQFF. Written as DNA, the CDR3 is TGTGCCAGCAGTTCCGGGCTAGCGGGACCGAATGAGCAGTTCTTC.

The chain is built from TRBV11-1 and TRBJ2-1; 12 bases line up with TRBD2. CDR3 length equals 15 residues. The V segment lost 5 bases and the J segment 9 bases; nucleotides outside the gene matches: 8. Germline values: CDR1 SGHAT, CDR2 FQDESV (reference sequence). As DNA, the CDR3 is TGTGCCAGCAGCCCGACTAGCGGGAGAGTTCGTGAGCAGTTCTTC. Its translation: CASSPTSGRVREQFF.

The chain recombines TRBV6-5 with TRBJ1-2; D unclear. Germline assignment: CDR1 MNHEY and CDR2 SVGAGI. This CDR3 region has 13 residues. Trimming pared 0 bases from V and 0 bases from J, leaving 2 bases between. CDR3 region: CASSYSTNYGYTF. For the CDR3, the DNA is TGTGCCAGCAGTTACTCCACTAACTATGGCTACACCTTC.

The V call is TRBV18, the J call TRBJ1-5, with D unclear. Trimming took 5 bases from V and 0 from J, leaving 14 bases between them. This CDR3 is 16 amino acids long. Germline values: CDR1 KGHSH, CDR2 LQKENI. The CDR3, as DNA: TGTGCCAGCTCAATTCTAAGGGAATATAGCAATCAGCCCCAGCATTTT. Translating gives CASSILREYSNQPQHF.

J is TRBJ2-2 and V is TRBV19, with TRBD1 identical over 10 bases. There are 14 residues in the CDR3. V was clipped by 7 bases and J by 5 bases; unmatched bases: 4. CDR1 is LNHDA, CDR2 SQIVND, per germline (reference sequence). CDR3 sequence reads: CASTDRGQTGELFF. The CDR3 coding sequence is TGTGCCAGTACCGACAGGGGGCAGACCGGGGAGCTGTTTTTT.